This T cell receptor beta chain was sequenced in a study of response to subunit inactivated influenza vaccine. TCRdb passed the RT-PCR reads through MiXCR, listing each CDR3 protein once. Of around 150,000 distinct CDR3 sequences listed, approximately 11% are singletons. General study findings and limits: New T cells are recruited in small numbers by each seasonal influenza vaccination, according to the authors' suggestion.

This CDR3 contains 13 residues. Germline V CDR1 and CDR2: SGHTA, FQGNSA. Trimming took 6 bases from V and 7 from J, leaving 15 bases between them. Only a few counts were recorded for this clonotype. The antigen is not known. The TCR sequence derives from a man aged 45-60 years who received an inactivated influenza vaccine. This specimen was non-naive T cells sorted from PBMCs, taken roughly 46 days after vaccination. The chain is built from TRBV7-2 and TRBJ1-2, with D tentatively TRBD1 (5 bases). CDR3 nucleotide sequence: TGTGCCAGCAGTCAGACCGGGGGGTTTGGCTACACCTTC. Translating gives CASSQTGGFGYTF.